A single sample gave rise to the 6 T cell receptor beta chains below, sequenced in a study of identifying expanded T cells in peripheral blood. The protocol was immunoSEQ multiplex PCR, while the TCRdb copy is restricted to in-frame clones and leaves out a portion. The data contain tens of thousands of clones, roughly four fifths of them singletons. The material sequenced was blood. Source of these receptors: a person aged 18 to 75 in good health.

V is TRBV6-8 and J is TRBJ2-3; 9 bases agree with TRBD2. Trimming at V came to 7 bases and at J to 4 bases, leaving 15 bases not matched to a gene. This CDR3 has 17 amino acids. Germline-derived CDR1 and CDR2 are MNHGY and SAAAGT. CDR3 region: CASTQIRRREGPDTQYF. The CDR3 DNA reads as TGTGCCAGCACCCAAATCCGTCGGCGGGAGGGGCCAGATACGCAGTATTTT.

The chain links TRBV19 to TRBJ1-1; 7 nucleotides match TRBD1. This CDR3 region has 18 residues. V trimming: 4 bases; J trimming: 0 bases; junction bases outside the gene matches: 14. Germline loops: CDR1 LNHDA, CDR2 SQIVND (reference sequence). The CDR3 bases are TGTGCCAGTAGTAAGAGCCGGGGGACAGCTACTTTGAACACTGAAGCTTTCTTT. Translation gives CASSKSRGTATLNTEAFF.

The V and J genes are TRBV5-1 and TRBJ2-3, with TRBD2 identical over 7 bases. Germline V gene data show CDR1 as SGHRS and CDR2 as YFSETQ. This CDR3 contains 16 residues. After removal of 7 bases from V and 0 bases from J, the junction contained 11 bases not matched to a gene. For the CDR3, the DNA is TGCGCCAGCGGGGAGGGAACAAGCCCTAGCACAGATACGCAGTATTTT. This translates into CASGEGTSPSTDTQYF.

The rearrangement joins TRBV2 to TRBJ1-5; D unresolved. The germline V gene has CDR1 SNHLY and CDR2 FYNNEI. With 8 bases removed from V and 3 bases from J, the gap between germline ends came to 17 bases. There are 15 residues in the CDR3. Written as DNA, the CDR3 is TGTGCCAGCCGAGAACAGAGGGCAATCAATCAGCCCCAGCATTTT. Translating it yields CASREQRAINQPQHF.

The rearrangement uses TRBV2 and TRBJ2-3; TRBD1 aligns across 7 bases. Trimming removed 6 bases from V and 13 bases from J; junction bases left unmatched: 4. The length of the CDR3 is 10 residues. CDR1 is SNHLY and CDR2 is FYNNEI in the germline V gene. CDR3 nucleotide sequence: TGTGCCAGCAGGTGGGACAGAGAGTATTTT. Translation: CASRWDREYF.

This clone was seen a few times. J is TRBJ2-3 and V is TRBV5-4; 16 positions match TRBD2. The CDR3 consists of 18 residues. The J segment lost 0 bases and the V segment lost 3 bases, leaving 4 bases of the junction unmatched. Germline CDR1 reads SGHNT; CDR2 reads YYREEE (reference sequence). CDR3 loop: CASSSPGLAGGSTDTQYF. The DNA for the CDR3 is TGTGCCAGCAGCTCACCGGGACTAGCGGGAGGGAGCACAGATACGCAGTATTTT.